Presented here are 7 T cell receptor beta chains from one specimen sequenced in a study of blood T cell repertoires in COVID-19. Profiled with immunoSEQ multiplex PCR; TCRdb holds only in-frame clones, not every one. This repertoire shows under 250,000 clones, around 82% found once; its top ten account for 3.5% to 4%. Material for sequencing was peripheral blood. These receptors all come from a woman aged 80 or over with acute or convalescent COVID-19.

Only a few counts were recorded for this clone. Other DNA sequences in this sample translate to the same CDR3. The rearrangement links TRBV7-2 to TRBJ1-2; D ambiguous. Germline CDR1 reads SGHTA; CDR2 reads FQGNSA. The length of the CDR3 is 13 residues. Trimming cost V 4 bases and J 6 bases, with 12 bases left between them. The CDR3 DNA follows: TGTGCCAGCAGCTCCCTCCCCGGGGATGGCTACACCTTC. This gives the protein CASSSLPGDGYTF. Looking up the rest from reference TRBV7-2 and TRBJ1-2 gives the full variable domain: GAGVSQSPSNKVTEKGKDVELRCDPISGHTALYWYRQSLGQGLEFLIYFQGNSAPDKSGLPSDRFSAERTGGSVSTLTIQRTQQEDSAVYLCASSSLPGDGYTFGSGTRLTVV.

The J gene is TRBJ2-4, the V gene TRBV21-1; the table calls TRBD1, which could not be checked here. TRBV21-1 is reported as a pseudogene. The length of the CDR3 is 18 residues. DNA of the CDR3: TGTGCCAGCAGCCGTGGGACAGGGGGCTCTTTGGCCAAAAACATTCAGTACTTC. It yields the protein CASSRGTGGSLAKNIQYF.

V and J are TRBV19 and TRBJ1-6; 11 bases fit TRBD1. J gave up 9 bases and V 5 bases, and 3 bases lay outside the gene matches. The CDR3 sequence is 14 residues long. Germline V gives CDR1 LNHDA, CDR2 SQIVND (reference sequence). The CDR3 region is CASSGTGGLSPLHF. The DNA for the CDR3 is TGTGCCAGTAGTGGGACAGGGGGTCTTTCACCCCTCCACTTT.

This clone was seen just once. A read error may account for a junction end that differs from germline. The gene calls are TRBV7-3 and TRBJ2-3, with 11 bases fitting TRBD2. The CDR3 is 18 residues long. Germline V gene lookup returns CDR1 SGHTA and CDR2 FQGTGA. The CDR3 sequence is CASSLIAGGHRRADTQYF. CDR3 in DNA: TGTGCCAGCAGTTTAATAGCGGGGGGGCACCGGCGCGCAGATACGCAGTATTTT. Using reference TRBV7-3 and TRBJ2-3 for the parts outside the CDR3, the full variable domain is GAGVSQTPSNKVTEKGKYVELRCDPISGHTALYWYRQSLGQGPEFLIYFQGTGAADDSGLPNDRFFAVRPEGSVSTLKIQRTERGDSAVYLCASSLIAGGHRRADTQYFGPGTRLTVL.

This chain joins TRBV29-1 and TRBJ1-1; TRBD1 is a possible D gene (5 bases). V gave up 6 bases and J gave up 1 base, with 9 bases separating them. The germline V gene has CDR1 SQVTM and CDR2 ANQGSEA. The CDR3 has 12 residues. The CDR3 DNA reads TGCAGCGTCGGGGGAGGGAACACTGAAGCTTTCTTT. Its translation is CSVGGGNTEAFF.

The chain couples TRBV5-4 to TRBJ2-3; weak D call: TRBD2 (7 bases). The CDR3 loop spans 15 amino acids. Germline-derived CDR1 and CDR2 are SGHNT and YYREEE (reference sequence). Trimming stripped 0 bases from V and 5 bases from J, with 13 bases between. CDR3 coding DNA: TGTGCCAGCAGCTTGGCGGGGGGCCAGGGAGATACGCAGTATTTT. Its protein is CASSLAGGQGDTQYF.

This clone was detected a few times. The V call is TRBV7-9, the J call TRBJ2-7, with TRBD1 matching over 7 bases. Germline CDR1 SEHNR, CDR2 FQNEAQ (reference sequence). This CDR3 region has 14 residues. The V gene end was trimmed by 3 bases and the J gene end by 7 bases; junction bases not matched to a gene: 9. CDR3 residues: CASSFLGTVQEQYF. For the CDR3, the DNA is TGTGCCAGCAGCTTCCTCGGGACAGTGCAAGAGCAGTACTTC.